This T cell receptor beta chain originates from a study of blood T cell repertoires in COVID-19. At the level of the study: The study drew acute and convalescent COVID-19 samples from the United States, Italy and Spain. Nucleic acid was either cDNA or gDNA, and it came from T cells, B-cell-depleted T cells, or PBMCs.

The germline V and J ends were trimmed by 5 bases and 4 bases, with 14 bases remaining between them. CDR3 length equals 14 residues. Germline CDR1 SGHVS, CDR2 FQNEAQ. Some clones are missing from TCRdb's copy, which holds only in-frame ones; the method was immunoSEQ multiplex PCR. The data hold about 130,000 clones, with roughly 89% observed a single time. Seattle researchers signed up patients amid active infection and tracked them longitudinally. This chain links TRBV7-8 with TRBJ1-1; tentatively, D is TRBD1 (5 bases). The origin of this receptor is a man aged 55 to 70 with COVID-19, enrolled during active disease. Source material: peripheral blood. The CDR3 sequence is CASSRTRVGTEAFF. The CDR3 DNA reads TGTGCCAGCAGCCGGACCAGGGTCGGCACTGAAGCTTTCTTT.